These 27 T cell receptor beta chains were sequenced from one sample in a study of T cell repertoires in cytomegalovirus infection. MiXCR, applied by TCRdb to the reads, yields one record per CDR3 protein. The data show about 600,000 distinct CDR3 sequences, 20% to 25% seen once. What was sequenced was CD8+ T cells from PBMCs. The source is a human donor in good health (CMV status not recorded). Some clones in this sample may be carry-over from other donors' samples.

This clonotype was recorded a few times. The chain links TRBV7-9 to TRBJ2-3; 7 bases match TRBD1. CDR1 and CDR2 from the germline V gene are SEHNR and FQNEAQ (reference sequence). The CDR3 spans 14 residues. J lost 2 bases, V lost 8 bases, and 7 bases had no gene match. The CDR3 here is CASQDRSPTDTQYF. The DNA of the CDR3 is TGTGCCAGCCAGGACAGGTCCCCCACAGATACGCAGTATTTT.

CDR3 in DNA: TGTGCCAGCAGCTTAGGCAGTGACAGGGGGTTTTCGAATTCACCCCTCCACTTT. Amino acids: CASSLGSDRGFSNSPLHF. V and J are TRBV13 and TRBJ1-6; TRBD1 agrees at 9 bases. CDR1 and CDR2 from the germline V gene are PRHDT and FYEKMQ (reference sequence). The CDR3 has 18 residues. Trimming at V came to 0 bases and at J to 7 bases, leaving 10 bases not matched to a gene.

This clonotype has ten or more counts. The V call is TRBV12-3 or TRBV12-4, the J call TRBJ2-7, with TRBD2 matching 13 bases. This CDR3 is 14 amino acids long. V was pared by 6 bases and J by 4 bases, with 3 bases of the junction left unmatched. CDR3 DNA sequence: TGTGCCAGCAGCGGGACTAGCGGGGCTTACGAGCAGTACTTC. Its translation is CASSGTSGAYEQYF.

The CDR3 is CSARDGQENSGNTIYF. The CDR3 DNA reads TGCAGTGCTAGAGACGGACAGGAAAACTCTGGAAACACCATATATTTT. The gene calls are TRBV20-1 and TRBJ1-3; 7 bases map to TRBD1. The CDR3 is made up of 16 amino acids. Per the germline V gene, CDR1 is DFQATT and CDR2 is SNEGSKA (reference sequence). The junction had 5 bases not matched to a gene; V was cut back by 0 bases and J by 0 bases.

This clonotype has a handful of counts. The rearrangement links TRBV11-3 to TRBJ2-3; 10 bases align to TRBD2. The V and J ends lost 0 bases and 3 bases, in that order; junction bases with no gene match: 6. CDR1 and CDR2 (germline): SGHNT, YENEEA. This CDR3 comprises 17 residues. The CDR3 DNA follows: TGTGCCAGCAGCTTAGACCCCGTAGCGGGAGGAACAGATACGCAGTATTTT. Translated, it gives CASSLDPVAGGTDTQYF.

The table lists this clonotype with a few counts. The chain links TRBV2 to TRBJ1-2; perhaps TRBD1 as D (5 bases). Germline CDR1 SNHLY, CDR2 FYNNEI. The CDR3 is 16 amino acids. The V gene lost 6 bases and the J gene lost 2 bases, with 19 bases spanning the gap. CDR3 bases: TGTGCCAGCAGCCCCATGCAGGGCGTAGGAAACTATGGCTACACCTTC. This encodes CASSPMQGVGNYGYTF.

The chain employs TRBV29-1 and TRBJ2-3; possible D gene TRBD1, 6 bases. V was clipped by 2 bases and J by 2 bases, with 17 bases between them. Germline CDR1 reads SQVTM; CDR2 reads ANQGSEA. This CDR3 contains 16 residues. CDR3 bases: TGCAGCGTTGAACCATTAAGGGACATATCCACAGATACGCAGTATTTT. Protein product: CSVEPLRDISTDTQYF.

This clonotype was observed a single time. The genes are TRBV6-2 or TRBV6-3 and TRBJ2-7; possibly TRBD2 for D (5 bases). The CDR3 loop spans 13 amino acids. Trimming cost V 4 bases and J 4 bases, with 11 bases left between them. Germline V lookup: CDR1 MNHEY, CDR2 SVGEGT. This CDR3 reads CASSSAGFYEQYV. CDR3 coding DNA: TGTGCCAGCAGTTCGGCGGGCTTTTACGAGCAGTACGTC.

Points on this clonotype: Just one base apart from a much larger clone, this may be a read error. The chain joins TRBV28 to TRBJ1-2; no definite D call. The CDR3 has 16 residues. V shed 3 bases and J shed 1 base, with 15 bases lying between them. The germline CDR1 and CDR2 sequences are MDHEN and SYDVKM. The CDR3 loop is CASSFRPTDLNYGYTF. The DNA for the CDR3 is TGTGCCAGCAGTTTCCGACCGACTGATCTTAACTATGGCTACACCTTC.

This clonotype was seen a handful of times. The CDR3 here is CASSLEGATGSPLHF. The CDR3 coding sequence is TGTGCCAGCAGTTTAGAGGGGGCGACGGGTTCACCCCTCCACTTT. The rearrangement uses TRBV12-3 or TRBV12-4 and TRBJ1-6, with 7 bases matching TRBD1. The CDR3 totals 15 residues. V shed 1 base and J 9 bases; nucleotides not matched to a gene: 6.

This clonotype was seen a handful of times. The rearrangement uses TRBV28 and TRBJ2-7; the D is unclear. The V end lost 1 base, the J end lost 0 bases, and 7 bases lay between the germline ends. This CDR3 region has 14 residues. From germline, CDR1 is MDHEN and CDR2 SYDVKM. CDR3 sequence: CASSLSAVSYEQYV. The DNA for the CDR3 is TGTGCCAGCAGTTTATCGGCAGTCTCCTACGAGCAGTACGTC.

The table lists this clonotype with a few counts. The chain has TRBV19 and TRBJ1-1; no clear D gene. V was trimmed by 7 bases and J by 3 bases, leaving 15 bases between them. The germline V gene has CDR1 LNHDA and CDR2 SQIVND (reference sequence). CDR3 length equals 14 residues. The CDR3, as DNA: TGTGCCAGTACCGGAGACGGTTTCTACACTGAAGCTTTCTTT. This sequence encodes CASTGDGFYTEAFF.

There are many counts of this clonotype. The chain combines TRBV4-1 with TRBJ1-2, with 12 bases aligning to TRBD1. CDR3 size: 14 residues. V shed 8 bases, J shed 4 bases, and the junction held 5 bases outside the gene matches. The germline V gene has CDR1 MGHRA and CDR2 YSYEKL. The DNA for the CDR3 is TGCGCCAGCTACGGGACAGGGGGCTCCTATGGCTACACCTTC. Translating it yields CASYGTGGSYGYTF.

The rearrangement links TRBV29-1 to TRBJ2-1, with D perhaps matching TRBD2 (6 bases). The CDR3 contains 13 residues. V dropped 4 bases and J dropped 2 bases, with 9 bases sitting between them. Germline V CDR1 and CDR2: SQVTM, ANQGSEA. CDR3 sequence reads: CSVGRTTYNEQFF. CDR3 coding DNA: TGCAGCGTTGGACGGACTACCTACAATGAGCAGTTCTTC.

This clonotype was seen a few times. This chain joins TRBV7-9 and TRBJ2-1; D might be TRBD1 (6 bases). The V and J ends lost 7 bases and 7 bases respectively, with 14 bases between them. The CDR3 sequence is 13 residues long. The germline V gene encodes CDR1 SEHNR and CDR2 FQNEAQ (reference sequence). The CDR3 coding sequence is TGTGCCAGCACCCCGGCTCAGGGGAATGAGCAGTTCTTC. This encodes CASTPAQGNEQFF. Full variable domain (outside the CDR3, taken from reference TRBV7-9 and TRBJ2-1): DTGVSQNPRHKITKRGQNVTFRCDPISEHNRLYWYRQTLGQGPEFLTYFQNEAQLEKSRLLSDRFSAERPKGSFSTLEIQRTEQGDSAMYLCASTPAQGNEQFFGPGTRLTVL.

This clonotype occurred once. The rearrangement links TRBV28 to TRBJ2-7; the D gene could be TRBD1 or TRBD2 (5 bases each). The CDR3 spans 14 residues. With 6 bases removed from V and 3 bases from J, the gap between germline ends came to 15 bases. Germline lookup yields CDR1 MDHEN and CDR2 SYDVKM. Written as DNA, the CDR3 is TGTGCCAGCAGCCTCCGGGACGGCTTCTACGAGCAGTACTTC. It encodes CASSLRDGFYEQYF.

This chain links TRBV6-6 with TRBJ1-2; 10 positions agree with TRBD1. The CDR3 loop spans 16 amino acids. The V gene end was trimmed by 2 bases and the J gene end by 6 bases; junction bases not matched to a gene: 9. Germline lookup yields CDR1 MNHNY and CDR2 SVGAGI (reference sequence). This CDR3 is CASSYPGQGIPDGYTF. The CDR3 coding sequence is TGTGCCAGCAGTTACCCGGGACAGGGGATTCCGGATGGCTACACCTTC.

This clonotype was observed many times. This sequence joins TRBV12-3 or TRBV12-4 and TRBJ1-2; no clear D. V lost 1 base and J 8 bases, leaving 11 bases between the germline ends. CDR3 length: 13 residues. The CDR3 nucleotides read TGTGCCAGCAGTTTAGGGGCCGCTCAGGGCTACACCTTC. It yields the protein CASSLGAAQGYTF.

This clonotype was detected only a few times. The chain combines TRBV7-9 with TRBJ1-4; D unclear. Trimming left V 2 bases short and J 4 bases short, with 14 bases between. The CDR3 has 16 residues. CDR1 SEHNR and CDR2 FQNEAQ come from the germline V gene (reference sequence). This CDR3 is CASSLSVGRRNEKLFF. The CDR3 DNA is TGTGCCAGCAGCTTATCGGTAGGGCGGCGTAATGAAAAACTGTTTTTT. The entire variable domain, with the rest obtained from reference TRBV7-9 and TRBJ1-4, is as follows: DTGVSQNPRHKITKRGQNVTFRCDPISEHNRLYWYRQTLGQGPEFLTYFQNEAQLEKSRLLSDRFSAERPKGSFSTLEIQRTEQGDSAMYLCASSLSVGRRNEKLFFGSGTQLSVL.

In DNA form, the CDR3 reads TGTGCCAGCAGCTTAGCCCTTGGGGCCTACAATGAGCAGTTCTTC. Amino acids: CASSLALGAYNEQFF. The chain carries TRBV7-9 and TRBJ2-1; no clear D gene. The CDR3 loop spans 15 amino acids. Germline V gene sequence: CDR1 SEHNR, CDR2 FQNEAQ (reference sequence). The V and J ends lost 0 bases and 2 bases respectively, with 8 bases between them.

J is TRBJ1-5 and V is TRBV19; D unclear. The V gene lost 6 bases and the J gene lost 2 bases, with 14 bases spanning the gap. The germline CDR1 and CDR2 sequences are LNHDA and SQIVND (reference sequence). The CDR3 loop spans 15 amino acids. CDR3 in DNA: TGTGCCAGTAGGCTTCGACAATATGGCAATCAGCCCCAGCATTTT. This gives the protein CASRLRQYGNQPQHF.

The V and J genes are TRBV5-4 and TRBJ2-5; TRBD2 matches at 9 bases. The trim removed 9 bases at V and 4 bases at J, leaving 7 bases unmatched. In germline, CDR1 is SGHNT, CDR2 YYREEE (reference sequence). This CDR3 is built from 13 residues. The CDR3 region has the DNA TGTGCCATCGGGGGGACTAGCTTAGAGACCCAGTACTTC. Translated, it gives CAIGGTSLETQYF.

This clonotype was seen a handful of times. The chain recombines TRBV6-5 with TRBJ1-1, with TRBD1 matching over 8 bases. Trimming cost V 6 bases and J 5 bases; bases outside gene matches: 20. Germline CDR1 is MNHEY and CDR2 is SVGAGI. The CDR3 covers 18 residues. The chain's CDR3 is CASRPDDIDRGHQTEAFF. For the CDR3, the DNA is TGTGCCAGCAGACCAGACGACATCGACAGGGGACATCAGACTGAAGCTTTCTTT.

V gene TRBV28 combines with J gene TRBJ2-1; TRBD1 is a possible D gene (6 bases). The CDR3 has 16 amino acids. V was pared by 4 bases and J by 4 bases, with 17 bases between. Germline-derived CDR1 and CDR2 are MDHEN and SYDVKM. DNA of the CDR3: TGTGCCAGCAGTTCCCCTCCGGGACACATGTACAATGAGCAGTTCTTC. Its protein product is CASSSPPGHMYNEQFF. Drawing the rest from reference TRBV28 and TRBJ2-1, the complete variable domain is DVKVTQSSRYLVKRTGEKVFLECVQDMDHENMFWYRQDPGLGLRLIYFSYDVKMKEKGDIPEGYSVSREKKERFSLILESASTNQTSMYLCASSSPPGHMYNEQFFGPGTRLTVL.

This clonotype appeared many times. V usage is TRBV7-2 and J usage is TRBJ1-2; 7 nucleotides match TRBD1. The CDR3 extends over 16 amino acids. The V segment lost 4 bases and the J segment 4 bases; nucleotides outside the gene matches: 12. Germline values: CDR1 SGHTA, CDR2 FQGNSA. The CDR3: CASSSTLRDSLYGYTF. CDR3 DNA sequence: TGTGCCAGCAGCTCTACCCTCCGGGACAGCCTCTATGGCTACACCTTC.

The V and J genes are TRBV9 and TRBJ1-2; 7 bases agree with TRBD1. Trimming cost V 3 bases and J 8 bases; bases outside gene matches: 7. Looked up from germline, CDR1 is SGDLS and CDR2 is YYNGEE. The CDR3 loop spans 13 amino acids. Here the CDR3 reads CASSDRTGAGYTF. CDR3 bases: TGTGCCAGCAGCGACCGGACAGGAGCCGGCTACACCTTC. Full variable domain (missing parts from reference TRBV9 and TRBJ1-2): DSGVTQTPKHLITATGQRVTLRCSPRSGDLSVYWYQQSLDQGLQFLIQYYNGEERAKGNILERFSAQQFPDLHSELNLSSLELGDSALYFCASSDRTGAGYTFGSGTRLTVV.

The V call is TRBV9, the J call TRBJ2-1; the D call may be TRBD1 or TRBD2 (5 bases each). The length of the CDR3 is 16 residues. V shed 0 bases and J shed 7 bases, with 17 bases lying between them. Germline values: CDR1 SGDLS, CDR2 YYNGEE. CDR3 sequence reads: CASSVAGTDPGNEQFF. The CDR3 coding sequence is TGTGCCAGCAGCGTAGCAGGGACCGACCCCGGGAATGAGCAGTTCTTC.